This entry lists 20 T cell receptor beta chains sequenced from one sample in a study of CD8+ T cells in alopecia areata. Treatment specified: oral pan-JAK inhibitor, 5-10 mg twice daily. Extracted RNA was reverse transcribed into cDNA, the sequencing template. Measured with immunoSEQ multiplex PCR; TCRdb has only the in-frame clones, and not every one. The repertoire holds about 260,000 clones, with 50% to 75% as singletons. Sequenced material: CD4+ T cells sorted from blood, taken at roughly week 53, from a patient treated with tofacitinib. The receptors derive from a human donor with alopecia areata.

The chain uses TRBV11-2 and TRBJ1-5, with D possibly TRBD1 on 5 matching bases. V lost 5 bases, J lost 4 bases, and 9 bases lay in between. This CDR3 is 13 amino acids long. The germline gives CDR1 SGHAT, CDR2 FQNNGV. The CDR3 is CASSQGVNQPQHF. The DNA for the CDR3 is TGTGCCAGCAGCCAAGGGGTGAATCAGCCCCAGCATTTT.

V and J are TRBV30 and TRBJ1-2; D ambiguous. V was pared by 1 base and J by 4 bases, with 7 bases between. Germline CDR1 reads GTSNPN; CDR2 reads SVGIG (reference sequence). The CDR3 runs to 12 residues. The CDR3 spells CAWSAGPYGYTF. DNA for the CDR3: TGTGCCTGGAGTGCCGGGCCCTATGGCTACACCTTC.

V is TRBV29-1 and J is TRBJ1-5; 10 positions agree with TRBD1. J lost 6 bases, V lost 6 bases, and 8 bases had no gene match. Per the germline V gene, CDR1 is SQVTM and CDR2 is ANQGSEA. The CDR3 loop spans 14 amino acids. CDR3 residues: CSVRDRGPRQPQHF. CDR3 DNA sequence: TGCAGCGTGAGGGACAGGGGACCCCGTCAGCCCCAGCATTTT. The full variable domain, rest sourced from reference TRBV29-1 and TRBJ1-5, is SAVISQKPSRDICQRGTSLTIQCQVDSQVTMMFWYRQQPGQSLTLIATANQGSEATYESGFVIDKFPISRPNLTFSTLTVSNMSPEDSSIYLCSVRDRGPRQPQHFGDGTRLSIL.

The CDR3 DNA reads as TGTGCCAGCAGCGGCGGGATTGACTCCTACAATGAGCAGTTCTTC. This codes for CASSGGIDSYNEQFF. The chain is built from TRBV9 and TRBJ2-1; possibly TRBD2 for D (6 bases). CDR3 length equals 15 residues. Germline loops: CDR1 SGDLS, CDR2 YYNGEE. V lost 3 bases to trimming and J lost 0 bases, with 10 bases between them.

The chain couples TRBV5-1 to TRBJ2-5; 9 nucleotides align to TRBD1. CDR3 length: 16 residues. With 1 base clipped from V and 11 bases from J, the junction kept 15 bases outside the gene matches. Germline V gene sequence: CDR1 SGHRS, CDR2 YFSETQ. The CDR3 nucleotides read TGCGCCAGCAGCTTGCCCAGGACAGGGGCGACTTCGGGGCAGTACTTC. It is translated as CASSLPRTGATSGQYF.

The chain employs TRBV29-1 and TRBJ1-2, with a tentative D call TRBD1 (6 bases). V was pared by 4 bases and J by 4 bases, with 13 bases between. The CDR3 runs to 13 residues. CDR1 and CDR2 from the germline V gene are SQVTM and ANQGSEA. CDR3 sequence reads: CSVVGGVFYGYTF. The CDR3 DNA sequence: TGCAGCGTTGTCGGGGGCGTATTCTATGGCTACACCTTC. The full variable domain, its missing parts supplied by reference TRBV29-1 and TRBJ1-2, is SAVISQKPSRDICQRGTSLTIQCQVDSQVTMMFWYRQQPGQSLTLIATANQGSEATYESGFVIDKFPISRPNLTFSTLTVSNMSPEDSSIYLCSVVGGVFYGYTFGSGTRLTVV.

The V gene is TRBV9, the J gene TRBJ1-2, with TRBD1 identical over 9 bases. The V gene end was trimmed by 4 bases and the J gene end by 4 bases; junction bases not matched to a gene: 8. From germline, CDR1 is SGDLS and CDR2 YYNGEE. The CDR3 contains 15 residues. The CDR3 reads CASSPRSGQGYGYTF. In DNA form, the CDR3 reads TGTGCCAGCAGCCCCCGGTCGGGACAGGGCTATGGCTACACCTTC.

J is TRBJ2-1 and V is TRBV4-2, with 11 bases lining up with TRBD2. The junction had 5 bases not matched to a gene; V was cut back by 5 bases and J by 5 bases. The CDR3 consists of 15 residues. Per the germline V gene, CDR1 is LGHNA and CDR2 is YNFKEQ. The chain's CDR3 is CASSNSGGANNEQFF. The CDR3, as DNA: TGTGCCAGCAGCAATAGCGGGGGGGCCAACAATGAGCAGTTCTTC.

This clone appeared a few times. The chain couples TRBV4-1 to TRBJ1-5; TRBD1 agrees at 9 bases. Trimming cost V 0 bases and J 4 bases; bases outside gene matches: 4. Germline CDR1 reads MGHRA; CDR2 reads YSYEKL. This CDR3 contains 16 residues. CDR3 DNA: TGCGCCAGCAGCCAAGAGACAGGGGGTCGAAATCAGCCCCAGCATTTT. Translating it yields CASSQETGGRNQPQHF.

The chain employs TRBV6-1 and TRBJ2-3; D possibly corresponds to TRBD2 (6 bases). The CDR3 is 17 amino acids. Germline V CDR1 and CDR2: MNHNS, SASEGT. V lost 1 base and J lost 2, with 16 bases in between. CDR3 nucleotides: TGTGCCAGCAGTGAAGTGCCGGGACTCGGATACACAGATACGCAGTATTTT. Protein sequence: CASSEVPGLGYTDTQYF.

This clone was detected only a few times. The CDR3 coding sequence is TGCAGCGTTGAAAGGGTTGGAGGGGGCTTTTCTGGGGCCAACGTCCTGACTTTC. Translating gives CSVERVGGGFSGANVLTF. The chain links TRBV29-1 to TRBJ2-6; D perhaps matches TRBD1 (7 bases). The germline V gene has CDR1 SQVTM and CDR2 ANQGSEA. The CDR3 is made up of 18 amino acids. V lost 2 bases and J lost 1, with 18 bases in between.

This clone occurred a few times. V usage is TRBV5-8 and J usage is TRBJ1-1, with D tentatively TRBD1 (6 bases). CDR1 is SGHTS and CDR2 is YDEGEE in the germline V gene. The CDR3 has 16 residues. Trimming removed 3 bases from V and 1 base from J, with 16 bases in between. This CDR3 is CASSSGRDTPNTEAFF. The CDR3 coding sequence is TGTGCCAGCAGCTCGGGTCGGGACACTCCGAACACTGAAGCTTTCTTT.

The chain links TRBV29-1 to TRBJ2-3; no clear D. CDR1 is SQVTM and CDR2 is ANQGSEA in the germline V gene. The CDR3 extends over 12 amino acids. V was clipped by 4 bases and J by 0 bases, with 5 bases between them. CDR3 residues: CSVVASTDTQYF. In DNA form, the CDR3 reads TGCAGCGTTGTCGCTAGCACAGATACGCAGTATTTT.

This chain joins TRBV2 and TRBJ1-1; D remains unclear. The CDR3 contains 14 residues. Germline V gene lookup returns CDR1 SNHLY and CDR2 FYNNEI. V lost 4 bases and J 0 bases, leaving 9 bases between the germline ends. The CDR3 nucleotides read TGTGCCAGCAGTGTGGGCAGGCTGAACACTGAAGCTTTCTTT. Protein product: CASSVGRLNTEAFF.

This clone turned up a few times. V gene TRBV7-9 combines with J gene TRBJ1-1; unclear D gene. Trimming removed 5 bases at V and 2 bases at J, with 9 bases between. CDR3 length: 13 amino acids. The germline CDR1 and CDR2 sequences are SEHNR and FQNEAQ (reference sequence). The CDR3 here is CASSLKVNTEAFF. The CDR3 DNA sequence: TGTGCCAGCAGCCTGAAAGTCAACACTGAAGCTTTCTTT.

The chain has TRBV2 and TRBJ1-5; D gene unclear. From germline, CDR1 is SNHLY and CDR2 FYNNEI. Trimming took 6 bases from V and 6 from J, leaving 9 bases between them. The CDR3 extends over 12 amino acids. The CDR3 reads CASSRSAQPQHF. Here the CDR3 DNA reads TGTGCCAGCAGCCGGTCCGCTCAGCCCCAGCATTTT.

This clone has only a few counts. The V gene is TRBV6-4, the J gene TRBJ2-3; weak D call: TRBD1 (6 bases). The V end was cut by 4 bases, the J end by 5 bases, with 13 bases between. CDR3 length: 14 residues. From germline, CDR1 is MRHNA and CDR2 SNTAGT. The CDR3 spells CASSAQGPGDTQYF. Written as DNA, the CDR3 is TGTGCCAGCAGTGCGCAGGGGCCCGGAGATACGCAGTATTTT.

V is TRBV5-1 and J is TRBJ1-2, with D unresolved. Germline lookup yields CDR1 SGHRS and CDR2 YFSETQ. The CDR3 sequence is 15 residues long. Between the trimmed V and J ends, which lost 0 bases and 4 bases, there was a span of 13 bases. The DNA for the CDR3 is TGCGCCAGCAGCTTGGCCGCGGGGATCGGCTATGGCTACACCTTC. It is translated as CASSLAAGIGYGYTF. Variable domain in full (rest from reference TRBV5-1 and TRBJ1-2): KAGVTQTPRYLIKTRGQQVTLSCSPISGHRSVSWYQQTPGQGLQFLFEYFSETQRNKGNFPGRFSGRQFSNSRSEMNVSTLELGDSALYLCASSLAAGIGYGYTFGSGTRLTVV.

This clone was seen a single time. The chain couples TRBV27 to TRBJ2-3; possibly TRBD1 for D (6 bases). The germline gives CDR1 MNHEY, CDR2 SMNVEV (reference sequence). V lost 5 bases to trimming and J lost 0 bases, with 12 bases between them. The CDR3 has 15 amino acids. CDR3 sequence reads: CASSEGVPSTDTQYF. CDR3 in DNA: TGTGCCAGCAGTGAGGGGGTCCCTAGCACAGATACGCAGTATTTT.

The rearrangement links TRBV15 to TRBJ1-4, with D hard to call. Per germline, CDR1 LNHNV and CDR2 YYDKDF (reference sequence). V was trimmed by 0 bases and J by 5 bases, leaving 13 bases between them. The length of the CDR3 is 16 residues. Written as DNA, the CDR3 is TGTGCCACCAGCAGAGATCTCCCGGGAACAAATGAAAAACTGTTTTTT. Its protein is CATSRDLPGTNEKLFF.